Each of the 12 T cell receptor beta chains below was sequenced from the same sample in a study of OX40 agonist ivuxolimab in advanced cancers. Library method: the immunoSEQ multiplex PCR assay. TCRdb's version of the immuneACCESS table is confined to in-frame rearrangements and falls short of the full clone set. An unresolved V gene accounts for under half of the shortfall where checked; the remainder is of unknown origin. This sample gives 13,000 or so clones in total; more than 65% of them show up just once. Of the sample, roughly a third falls within the top ten clones. The source material was CD4+ or CD8+ T cells sorted from blood, sampled in a trial of the OX40 agonist ivuxolimab. The source is an adult with an advanced solid tumor such as melanoma, head and neck, liver or kidney cancer.

This chain joins TRBV27 and TRBJ2-6; no definite D call. Germline V gene lookup returns CDR1 MNHEY and CDR2 SMNVEV (reference sequence). V lost 5 bases to trimming and J lost 0 bases, with 8 bases between them. The CDR3 spans 15 residues. CDR3 in amino acids: CASSDNLSGANVLTF. CDR3 DNA sequence: TGTGCCAGCAGTGATAATCTCTCTGGGGCCAACGTCCTGACTTTC.

Written as DNA, the CDR3 is TGTGCCAGCAGCCAGGCATTCGTAGATACGCAGTATTTT. Translating gives CASSQAFVDTQYF. V is TRBV14 and J is TRBJ2-3; D remains unclear. Trimming took 3 bases from V and 5 from J, leaving 9 bases between them. This CDR3 comprises 13 residues. Germline CDR1 reads SGHDN; CDR2 reads FVKESK.

The J gene is TRBJ1-6, the V gene TRBV27; 7 nucleotides align to TRBD1. The germline V gene encodes CDR1 MNHEY and CDR2 SMNVEV (reference sequence). The CDR3 spans 14 residues. V shed 0 bases, J shed 9 bases, and the junction held 2 bases outside the gene matches. CDR3: CASSLSGGLSPLHF. DNA for the CDR3: TGTGCCAGCAGTTTATCAGGGGGCCTTTCACCCCTCCACTTT.

The table lists this clone with a count of one. The chain recombines TRBV10-2 with TRBJ2-1; 8 nucleotides match TRBD2. Germline lookup yields CDR1 WSHSY and CDR2 SAAADI. This CDR3 has 15 amino acids. Trimming removed 3 bases from V and 2 bases from J; junction bases left unmatched: 3. The CDR3 bases are TGCGCCAGCAGTGATGCGGGAGGTCCCTACAATGAGCAGTTCTTC. It codes for CASSDAGGPYNEQFF.

This sequence joins TRBV29-1 and TRBJ2-7, with a possible D match to TRBD1 (6 bases). The CDR3 covers 11 residues. Germline-derived CDR1 and CDR2 are SQVTM and ANQGSEA. Trimming took off 3 bases at V and 7 bases at J, with 10 bases between the two ends. The CDR3 loop is CSVEGAREQYF. In nucleotides, the CDR3 is TGCAGCGTTGAGGGGGCCAGGGAGCAGTACTTC.

This sequence joins TRBV5-1 and TRBJ2-3; D not resolved. The CDR3 loop spans 14 amino acids. Trimming pared 2 bases from V and 2 bases from J, leaving 9 bases between. Germline V gives CDR1 SGHRS, CDR2 YFSETQ. The CDR3 nucleotides read TGCGCCAGCAGCTTACCGGGCCTCACAGATACGCAGTATTTT. It translates to CASSLPGLTDTQYF.

The V call is TRBV6-6, the J call TRBJ2-6; D unclear. V was pared by 2 bases and J by 0 bases, with 5 bases between. The length of the CDR3 is 15 residues. Germline lookup yields CDR1 MNHNY and CDR2 SVGAGI (reference sequence). CDR3 in DNA: TGTGCCAGCAGTTACCTTGCCTCTGGGGCCAACGTCCTGACTTTC. Its protein is CASSYLASGANVLTF.

This chain joins TRBV6-5 and TRBJ2-5; no clear D gene. CDR1 MNHEY and CDR2 SVGAGI come from the germline V gene. Trimming pared 2 bases from V and 5 bases from J, leaving 15 bases between. The CDR3 consists of 15 residues. The CDR3 DNA sequence: TGTGCCAGCAGTTACGCTTTGGCGGCAACTGAGACCCAGTACTTC. Translation: CASSYALAATETQYF.

The V call is TRBV11-3, the J call TRBJ2-3, with D maybe TRBD2 (6 bases). The CDR3 spans 15 residues. V was shortened by 3 bases and J by 2 bases, with 12 bases between the two germline ends. Germline V lookup: CDR1 SGHNT, CDR2 YENEEA. Here the CDR3 reads CASSFSSEPTDTQYF. The DNA for the CDR3 is TGTGCCAGCAGCTTCTCTAGCGAACCCACAGATACGCAGTATTTT.

This rearrangement joins TRBV11-2 to TRBJ2-3; 15 nucleotides agree with TRBD2. V trimming: 1 base; J trimming: 2 bases; junction bases outside the gene matches: 7. Germline assignment: CDR1 SGHAT and CDR2 FQNNGV. CDR3 size: 19 residues. CDR3 region: CASSLGLGLAGGPTDTQYF. The DNA of the CDR3 is TGTGCCAGCAGCTTAGGGTTGGGACTAGCGGGAGGTCCCACAGATACGCAGTATTTT.

The V and J genes are TRBV5-1 and TRBJ2-3, with D tentatively TRBD2 (5 bases). V lost 4 bases to trimming and J lost 3 bases, with 18 bases between them. In germline, CDR1 is SGHRS, CDR2 YFSETQ. The CDR3 length is 16 residues. The CDR3 protein is CASSPLGTPGTDTQYF. CDR3 DNA sequence: TGCGCCAGCAGCCCCCTGGGTACACCGGGAACAGATACGCAGTATTTT.

For the CDR3, the DNA is TGTGCCAGCAGTTCGTCAGGGGGGAGAACAGATACGCAGTATTTT. Its translation is CASSSSGGRTDTQYF. The genes are TRBV2 and TRBJ2-3, with a tentative D call TRBD1 (7 bases). This CDR3 spans 15 amino acids. CDR1 and CDR2 (germline): SNHLY, FYNNEI. V was cut by 5 bases and J by 3 bases, with 15 bases left in between.